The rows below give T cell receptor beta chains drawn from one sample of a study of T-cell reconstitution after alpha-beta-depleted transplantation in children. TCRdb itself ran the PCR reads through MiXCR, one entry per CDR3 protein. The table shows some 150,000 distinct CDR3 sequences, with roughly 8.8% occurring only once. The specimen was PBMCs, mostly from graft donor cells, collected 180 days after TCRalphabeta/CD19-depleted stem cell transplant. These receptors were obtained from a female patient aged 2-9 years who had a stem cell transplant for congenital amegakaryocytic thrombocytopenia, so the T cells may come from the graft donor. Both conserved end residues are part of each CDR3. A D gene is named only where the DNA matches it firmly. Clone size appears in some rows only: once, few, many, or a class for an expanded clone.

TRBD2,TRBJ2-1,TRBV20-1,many,TGCAGTGCTATTTCAGCGGGAGGGTACAATGAGCAGTTCTTC,CSAISAGGYNEQFF
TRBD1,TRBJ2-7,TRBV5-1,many,TGCGCCAGCAGCCCCGGACAGGAGCCCTACGAGCAGTACTTC,CASSPGQEPYEQYF
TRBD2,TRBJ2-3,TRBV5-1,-,TGCGCCAGCAGCCCCGGGGGGGACACAGATACGCAGTATTTT,CASSPGGDTDTQYF
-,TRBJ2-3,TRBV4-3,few,TGCGCCAGCAGCCAATTTAGGGGTGGGGGCAGTAGCACAGATACGCAGTATTTT,CASSQFRGGGSSTDTQYF
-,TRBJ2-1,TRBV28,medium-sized,TGTGCCAGCAACAAGTGGAGCCCGGGCCTCGAGGGCCACAATGAGCAGTTCTTC,CASNKWSPGLEGHNEQFF
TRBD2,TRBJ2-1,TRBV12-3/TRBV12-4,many,TGTGCCAGCAGACGACCGGGGGGCAATGAGCAGTTCTTC,CASRRPGGNEQFF
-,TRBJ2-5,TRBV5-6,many,TGTGCCAGCAGAGTCCGGGACGGACAAGAGACCCAGTACTTC,CASRVRDGQETQYF
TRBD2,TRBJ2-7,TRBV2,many,TGTGCCAGCAGTGCGGGAGGTGGGTCCTACGAGCAGTACTTC,CASSAGGGSYEQYF
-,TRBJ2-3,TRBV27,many,TGTGCCAGCAGAAAGGGCCCTCGGGAGACAGATACGCAGTATTTT,CASRKGPRETDTQYF
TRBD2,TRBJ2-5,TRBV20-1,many,TGCAGTGCTAGACCGCGGGAGGGACTCCAAGAGACCCAGTACTTC,CSARPREGLQETQYF
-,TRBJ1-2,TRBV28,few,TGTGCCAGCAAACCAAGACGGGCGTGGAGGGAGGAAAACTATGGCTACACCTTC,CASKPRRAWREENYGYTF
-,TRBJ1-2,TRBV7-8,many,TGTGCCAGCAGTCGGGGGCCCGGGTTTAACTATGGCTACACCTTC,CASSRGPGFNYGYTF
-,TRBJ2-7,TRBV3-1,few,TGTGCCAGCAGCCAAGATCTGGCCAGATACTACGAGCAGTACTTC,CASSQDLARYYEQYF
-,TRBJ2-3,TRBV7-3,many,TGTGCCAGCAGCTTAAATGGGGGGGGCGCTGGAACAGATACGCAGTATTTT,CASSLNGGGAGTDTQYF
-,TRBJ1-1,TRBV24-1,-,TGTACCACCAGGTCAGAGGGTGCTACTGAAGCTTTCTTT,CTTRSEGATEAFF
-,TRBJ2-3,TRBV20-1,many,TGCAGTGCTAGTGAAGGGGCCATAAGCACAGATACGCAGTATTTT,CSASEGAISTDTQYF
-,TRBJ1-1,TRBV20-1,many,TGCAGTGCTAGAGAGGGGGGGCGGGTGGCCACTGAAGCTTTCTTT,CSAREGGRVATEAFF
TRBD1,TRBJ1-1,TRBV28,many,TGTGCCAGCAGTGATCCGGGACAGGGATTTGGCACTGAAGCTTTCTTT,CASSDPGQGFGTEAFF